Each of the 14 T cell receptor beta chains below was sequenced from the same sample in a study of blood T cells in healthy people across ages. Primers used in a second PCR of roughly 6 to 11 cycles were a sample-barcoded 5' primer and a J-beta primer mix. MiXCR, applied by TCRdb to the 5' RACE reads, yields one record per CDR3 protein. The sample shows about 1.8 million distinct CDR3 sequences, just under 50% of them seen only once. Sequenced: blood. All receptors come from a woman aged 40 to 50 in good health.

This clonotype appeared a few times. V gene TRBV2 combines with J gene TRBJ1-2; tentative D call: TRBD1 (6 bases). CDR1 SNHLY and CDR2 FYNNEI come from the germline V gene. The CDR3 runs to 15 residues. V gave up 2 bases and J gave up 4 bases, with 14 bases separating them. The chain's CDR3 is CASSELAGGVYGYTF. The CDR3 DNA reads TGTGCCAGCAGTGAATTGGCGGGGGGCGTCTATGGCTACACCTTC.

The chain is built from TRBV3-1 and TRBJ2-3; TRBD1 agrees at 8 bases. Unmatched junction bases numbered 5, after V lost 4 bases and J lost 5 bases. This CDR3 contains 14 residues. Germline assignment: CDR1 LGHDT and CDR2 YNNKEL (reference sequence). The CDR3 DNA reads TGTGCCAGCAGCCGGGACAGGAACGGAGATACGCAGTATTTT. The encoded protein is CASSRDRNGDTQYF.

The chain has TRBV12-3 or TRBV12-4 and TRBJ1-6; perhaps TRBD1 as D (6 bases). The CDR3 loop spans 16 amino acids. The V end lost 5 bases, the J end lost 7 bases, and 18 bases lay between the germline ends. CDR3: CASSPRGFRGNSPLHF. In DNA, the CDR3 is TGTGCCAGCAGTCCAAGGGGGTTCCGGGGGAATTCACCCCTCCACTTT.

This clonotype was found a few times. J is TRBJ2-3 and V is TRBV24-1; D unresolved. CDR1 and CDR2 from the germline V gene are KGHDR and SFDVKD. The CDR3 runs 13 residues. V lost 1 base and J lost 4, with 5 bases in between. The CDR3 spells CATSDFPSDTQYF. The CDR3 nucleotides are TGTGCCACCAGTGATTTTCCCTCAGATACGCAGTATTTT.

This clonotype was detected only a few times. For the CDR3, the DNA is TGTGCCAGCAGTTCAACGGACAGGGGGCTTTCCTACGAGCAGTACTTC. Protein: CASSSTDRGLSYEQYF. The chain couples TRBV28 to TRBJ2-7, with 11 bases matching TRBD1. Germline V gene data show CDR1 as MDHEN and CDR2 as SYDVKM. V shed 4 bases, J shed 1 base, and the junction held 6 bases outside the gene matches. The CDR3 is 16 amino acids.

There are a few counts of this clonotype. In nucleotides, the CDR3 is TGTGCCAGCAGTTTGGAAAAGGGTGGGAACTACGAGCAGTACTTC. Protein: CASSLEKGGNYEQYF. The chain is built from TRBV27 and TRBJ2-7; D remains ambiguous. Trimming removed 3 bases at V and 3 bases at J, with 15 bases between. The CDR3 sequence is 15 residues long. Looked up from germline, CDR1 is MNHEY and CDR2 is SMNVEV (reference sequence).

The chain employs TRBV20-1 and TRBJ2-7; 13 bases agree with TRBD2. The J call is in doubt because the DNA end fits TRBJ2-5 better. Germline V CDR1 and CDR2: DFQATT, SNEGSKA (reference sequence). This CDR3 spans 15 amino acids. Written as DNA, the CDR3 is TGCAGTGCTAGCAAACTGGGACTAGCGGGGGAGACCCAGTACTTC. This gives the protein CSASKLGLAGETQYF.

The chain is built from TRBV4-3 and TRBJ2-3; possible D gene TRBD2, 7 bases. Trimming cost V 1 base and J 3 bases, with 14 bases left between them. Germline loops: CDR1 LGHNA, CDR2 YSLEER. The CDR3 length is 16 residues. The CDR3 DNA sequence: TGCGCCAGCAGCCAAGGACTAGCCCAGGGGACAGATACGCAGTATTTT. Amino acids: CASSQGLAQGTDTQYF.

The chain has TRBV18 and TRBJ2-5; TRBD2 matches at 12 bases. Germline CDR1 KGHSH, CDR2 LQKENI. Trimming at V came to 8 bases and at J to 11 bases, leaving 12 bases not matched to a gene. The CDR3 loop spans 14 amino acids. DNA of the CDR3: TGTGCCAGCCAAGGACTAGCGGGGAACAATGAGCAGTACTTC. Translation: CASQGLAGNNEQYF.

The chain couples TRBV12-5 to TRBJ2-1; possible D gene TRBD1, 5 bases. This CDR3 comprises 11 residues. Germline loops: CDR1 LGHNT, CDR2 FRNRAP. Trimming shortened V by 5 bases and J by 8 bases, and 7 bases separated the two germline ends. This chain's CDR3 is CASGQGHEQFF. The CDR3 nucleotides read TGTGCTAGTGGTCAGGGTCATGAGCAGTTCTTC.

The chain joins TRBV3-1 to TRBJ2-1, with 7 bases fitting TRBD2. The CDR3 has 14 residues. Germline CDR1 reads LGHDT; CDR2 reads YNNKEL (reference sequence). Trimming cost V 6 bases and J 5 bases; bases outside gene matches: 7. The CDR3 here is CASRMGLTNNEQFF. The CDR3 DNA sequence: TGTGCCAGCAGGATGGGACTAACTAACAATGAGCAGTTCTTC.

Note on this clonotype: Germline is not matched at one junction end, which may reflect a read error. The chain links TRBV28 to TRBJ2-4, with D tentatively TRBD2 (5 bases). The better agreement between TRBJ2-5 and the DNA end casts doubt on the J call. Germline-derived CDR1 and CDR2 are MDHEN and SYDVKM. The CDR3 length is 13 residues. The CDR3 coding sequence is TGTGCCAGCAAGGAGGTATTCCAAGTGACCCAGTACTTC. Its protein is CASKEVFQVTQYF.

This clonotype was observed a few times. The rearrangement links TRBV9 to TRBJ1-2; 10 nucleotides agree with TRBD1. CDR3 size: 15 residues. V trimming: 4 bases; J trimming: 3 bases; junction bases outside the gene matches: 6. The V gene's germline CDR1 is SGDLS and CDR2 YYNGEE. This chain's CDR3 is CASSIAGTGDYGYTF. The CDR3 DNA follows: TGTGCCAGCAGCATCGCCGGGACAGGGGACTATGGCTACACCTTC.

The V call is TRBV7-2, the J call TRBJ1-1; possible D gene TRBD1, 5 bases. With 5 bases removed from V and 8 bases from J, the gap between germline ends came to 18 bases. Germline V CDR1 and CDR2: SGHTA, FQGNSA. The CDR3 length is 14 residues. In DNA form, the CDR3 reads TGTGCCAGCAGCCCGACAGTGGTTTTTGGCGAAGCTTTCTTT. It translates to CASSPTVVFGEAFF.